This entry concerns a single T cell receptor beta chain. Its target is not known. The length of the CDR3 is 13 residues. CDR1 SGHNT and CDR2 YYREEE come from the germline V gene (reference sequence). Trimming cost V 4 bases and J 2 bases, with 7 bases left between them. Assay used: immunoSEQ multiplex PCR; TCRdb lists only in-frame clones, some missing. The sample holds some 2.3 million clones, 93% seen once. The data derive from a study of shared clonotypes between healthy human individuals. General study results and limits: Of the naive CD4 clonotypes, approximately 5% were shared across several donors.

CD45RA+ naive and CD45RA-negative memory subsets were separated from CD4+ cells. The source of this sequence is a man aged 18 to 29 in good health. Some clones in this sample may be carry-over from other donors' samples. V and J are TRBV5-4 and TRBJ1-3; D possibly corresponds to TRBD1 (5 bases). Sequencing was carried out using naive CD4+ T cells from PBMCs. Subset in this sample: CD45RA+ positively selected. In nucleotides, the CDR3 is TGTGCCAGCAGCCAGGGCCCTGGAAACACCATATATTTT. It specifies CASSQGPGNTIYF.